These 5 T cell receptor beta chains were sequenced from one sample in a study of shared clonotypes between healthy human individuals. CD45RO-negative cells were positively selected for CCR7, leaving out terminally differentiated effector memory CD45RA+ cells. Clones were sequenced by immunoSEQ multiplex PCR, and TCRdb holds only the in-frame ones, with some missing. In the table there are about 2.1 million clones, 93% of which are singletons. The sample taken for sequencing was naive CD8+ T cells from PBMCs. These receptors all come from a man between 18 and 35 years old in good health. Some clones in this sample may be carry-over from other donors' samples.

The chain uses TRBV10-3 and TRBJ2-1, with 10 nucleotides matching TRBD2. CDR3 length: 15 amino acids. CDR1 is ENHRY, CDR2 SYGVKD, per germline. V was pared by 3 bases and J by 6 bases, with 5 bases of the junction left unmatched. CDR3 DNA: TGTGCCATCAGTGATAGCGGGAGGCTCCTCAATGAGCAGTTCTTC. Translated, it gives CAISDSGRLLNEQFF.

The chain has TRBV4-3 and TRBJ2-1, with D tentatively TRBD2 (6 bases). This CDR3 has 14 amino acids. The ends were cut back, 4 bases at V and 7 bases at J, with 14 bases in the middle. CDR1 is LGHNA and CDR2 is YSLEER in the germline V gene. CDR3 in amino acids: CASSPRDLTNEQFF. The CDR3 nucleotides are TGCGCCAGCAGCCCAAGGGACTTGACGAATGAGCAGTTCTTC.

V usage is TRBV27 and J usage is TRBJ2-3; D possibly corresponds to TRBD2 (6 bases). Between the trimmed V and J ends, which lost 4 bases and 2 bases, there was a span of 16 bases. Germline CDR1 and CDR2: MNHEY and SMNVEV (reference sequence). The CDR3 is made up of 16 amino acids. The CDR3 reads CASSSLGAGFTDTQYF. The DNA of the CDR3 is TGTGCCAGCAGTTCCCTTGGGGCGGGGTTCACAGATACGCAGTATTTT.

The chain recombines TRBV28 with TRBJ2-7, with D unclear. Germline CDR1 MDHEN, CDR2 SYDVKM. Trimming removed 11 bases from V and 5 bases from J, with 4 bases in between. The CDR3 totals 8 residues. The CDR3 nucleotides read TGTGCCGGGCACGAGCAGTACTTC. Residues: CAGHEQYF.

The sample holds one count of this clone. CDR3 amino acids: CASSLGGQGAVTEAFF. Written as DNA, the CDR3 is TGTGCCAGCAGCTTAGGGGGACAGGGGGCGGTCACTGAAGCTTTCTTT. The V gene is TRBV7-6, the J gene TRBJ1-1; 12 bases fit TRBD1. The ends lost 1 base at V and 4 bases at J; junction bases unmatched: 4. Germline values: CDR1 SGHVS, CDR2 FNYEAQ. The CDR3 contains 16 residues.